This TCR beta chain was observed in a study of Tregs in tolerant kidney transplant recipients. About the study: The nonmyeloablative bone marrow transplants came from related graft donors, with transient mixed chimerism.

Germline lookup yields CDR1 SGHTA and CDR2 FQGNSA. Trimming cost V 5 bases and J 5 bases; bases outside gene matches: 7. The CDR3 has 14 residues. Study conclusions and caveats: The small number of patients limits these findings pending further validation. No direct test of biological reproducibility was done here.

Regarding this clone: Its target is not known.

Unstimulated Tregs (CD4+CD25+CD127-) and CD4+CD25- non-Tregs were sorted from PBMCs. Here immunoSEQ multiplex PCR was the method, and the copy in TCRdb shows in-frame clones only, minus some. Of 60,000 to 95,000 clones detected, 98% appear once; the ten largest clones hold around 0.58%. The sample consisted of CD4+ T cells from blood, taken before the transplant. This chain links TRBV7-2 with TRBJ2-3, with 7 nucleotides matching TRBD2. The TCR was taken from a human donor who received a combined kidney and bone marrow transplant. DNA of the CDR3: TGTGCCAGCAGCCCCACTAGCGTGGAAGATACGCAGTATTTT. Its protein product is CASSPTSVEDTQYF.